This T cell receptor (beta chain) was sequenced during a study of technical replicates of blood from a few donors. Unmatched junction bases numbered 8, after V lost 5 bases and J lost 6 bases. This CDR3 region has 14 residues. Germline V gene data show CDR1 as MGHDK and CDR2 as SYGVNS. Produced via immunoSEQ multiplex PCR; TCRdb's table is partial and in-frame only. The table includes some 78,000 clones, about 92% detected once. The TCR sequence derives from a human donor in good health. The chain combines TRBV25-1 with TRBJ1-1, with 8 bases matching TRBD1. Sequencing was done on a sample of T cells isolated from PBMCs. The DNA of the CDR3 is TGTGCCAGCAGTCCTACAGGGGGAAGAGCTGAAGCTTTCTTT. This sequence encodes CASSPTGGRAEAFF.